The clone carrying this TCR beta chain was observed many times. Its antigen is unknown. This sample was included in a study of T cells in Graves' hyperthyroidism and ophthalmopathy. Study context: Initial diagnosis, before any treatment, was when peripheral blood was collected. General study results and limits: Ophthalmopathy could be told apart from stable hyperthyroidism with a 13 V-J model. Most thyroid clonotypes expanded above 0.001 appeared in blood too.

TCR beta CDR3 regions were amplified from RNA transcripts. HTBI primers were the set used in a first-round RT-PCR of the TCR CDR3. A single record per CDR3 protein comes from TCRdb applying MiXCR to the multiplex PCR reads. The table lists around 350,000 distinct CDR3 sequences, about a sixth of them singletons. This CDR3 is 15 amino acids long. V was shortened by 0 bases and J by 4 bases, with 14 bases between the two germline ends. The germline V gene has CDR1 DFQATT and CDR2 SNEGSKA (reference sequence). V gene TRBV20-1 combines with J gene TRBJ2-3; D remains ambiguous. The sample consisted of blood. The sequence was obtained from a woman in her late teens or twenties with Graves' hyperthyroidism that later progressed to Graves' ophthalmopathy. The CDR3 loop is CSARDTPGTADTQYF. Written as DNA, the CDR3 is TGCAGTGCTAGAGATACACCGGGTACGGCAGATACGCAGTATTTT.